Ten or more counts support the clone carrying this TCR beta chain. Its matching antigen is unknown. CDR1 is SGHTA and CDR2 is FQGNSA in the germline V gene. The V gene lost 0 bases and the J gene lost 2 bases, with 11 bases spanning the gap. The CDR3 consists of 16 residues. This entry belongs to a study of T cell repertoires in cytomegalovirus infection. Background on the study: Public TCR beta signature analysis indicated the presence of both CMV infection and matching HLA type.

Whole-study results and caveats: Ex vivo, HLA-C-restricted CMV-specific TCR beta clonotypes prevailed over the rest of the response. Cumulative frequency of public TCR beta families picked out carriers of CMV plus the relevant HLA.

TCRdb independently ran MiXCR on the reads; one entry per CDR3 protein. The sample records over 300,000 distinct CDR3 sequences, roughly 15% being singletons. This TCR came from a human donor in good health (CMV status not recorded). Some clones in this sample may be carry-over from other donors' samples. The V gene is TRBV7-2, the J gene TRBJ2-1; D is possibly TRBD2 (7 bases). Sample: PBMCs. The CDR3: CASSLAGGAAYNEQFF. The CDR3 bases are TGTGCCAGCAGCTTAGCGGGGGGGGCCGCCTACAATGAGCAGTTCTTC.